Following are 4 T cell receptor beta chains from one sample sequenced in a study of shared T cell receptors in the human thymus. Profiled with immunoSEQ multiplex PCR; TCRdb holds only in-frame clones, not every one. The data contain 500,000 to 850,000 clones, about 90% of them singletons. These same records also appear under a second study, on human thymus T cells.

The sequenced sample consisted of thymocytes. These receptors all come from a boy under two years old with a congenital heart defect.

The chain couples TRBV5-1 to TRBJ1-3; tentatively, D is TRBD1 (5 bases). There are 14 residues in the CDR3. The germline CDR1 and CDR2 sequences are SGHRS and YFSETQ. The V and J ends lost 4 bases and 0 bases respectively, with 8 bases between them. The CDR3 protein is CASSDSSSGNTIYF. CDR3 coding DNA: TGCGCCAGCAGCGACAGTAGCTCTGGAAACACCATATATTTT.

The CDR3 DNA reads as TGTGCCAGCAGCGCGGGAGGATGGGATCAGCCCCAGCATTTT. Its translation is CASSAGGWDQPQHF. This chain uses TRBV9 with TRBJ1-5; D remains unclear. Germline CDR1 is SGDLS and CDR2 is YYNGEE. The CDR3 has 14 residues. Trimming shortened V by 3 bases and J by 5 bases, and 12 bases separated the two germline ends. The full variable domain, with the rest looked up from reference TRBV9 and TRBJ1-5, is DSGVTQTPKHLITATGQRVTLRCSPRSGDLSVYWYQQSLDQGLQFLIQYYNGEERAKGNILERFSAQQFPDLHSELNLSSLELGDSALYFCASSAGGWDQPQHFGDGTRLSIL.

This chain connects TRBV4-3 to TRBJ2-7, with no clear D. The CDR3 contains 16 residues. Germline V gene lookup returns CDR1 LGHNA and CDR2 YSLEER. The V gene lost 0 bases and the J gene lost 0 bases, with 12 bases spanning the gap. CDR3 coding DNA: TGCGCCAGCAGCCAAGATCTTCCCGTCGGCTCCTACGAGCAGTACTTC. Residues: CASSQDLPVGSYEQYF.

The chain recombines TRBV7-3 with TRBJ2-3; 7 nucleotides align to TRBD2. The CDR3 extends over 17 amino acids. V was clipped by 1 base and J by 2 bases; unmatched bases: 9. Germline V gives CDR1 SGHTA, CDR2 FQGTGA. The CDR3 nucleotides read TGTGCCAGCAGCTTAAAGAGGGCTAGCGGACCCACAGATACGCAGTATTTT. This codes for CASSLKRASGPTDTQYF.